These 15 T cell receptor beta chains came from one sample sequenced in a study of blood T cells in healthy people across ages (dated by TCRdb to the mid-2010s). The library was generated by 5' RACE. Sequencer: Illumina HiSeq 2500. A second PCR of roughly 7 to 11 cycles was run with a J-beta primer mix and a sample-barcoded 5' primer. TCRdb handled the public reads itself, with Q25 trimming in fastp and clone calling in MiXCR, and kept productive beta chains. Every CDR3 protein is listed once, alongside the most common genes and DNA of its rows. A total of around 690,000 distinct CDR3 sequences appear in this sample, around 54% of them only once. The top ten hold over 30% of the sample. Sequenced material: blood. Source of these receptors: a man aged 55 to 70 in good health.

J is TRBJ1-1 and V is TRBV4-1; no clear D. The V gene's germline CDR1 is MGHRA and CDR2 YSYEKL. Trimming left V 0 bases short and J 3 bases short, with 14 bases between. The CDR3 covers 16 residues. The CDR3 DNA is TGCGCCAGCAGCCAAGAGACCCCACTCTTAGACACTGAAGCTTTCTTT. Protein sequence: CASSQETPLLDTEAFF.

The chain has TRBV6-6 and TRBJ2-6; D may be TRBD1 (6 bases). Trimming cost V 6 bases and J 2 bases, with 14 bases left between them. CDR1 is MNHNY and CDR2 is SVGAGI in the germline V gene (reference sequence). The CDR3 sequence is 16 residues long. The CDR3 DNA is TGTGCCAGCAGAGACAGGACTCTCCCTGGGGCCAACGTCCTGACTTTC. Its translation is CASRDRTLPGANVLTF.

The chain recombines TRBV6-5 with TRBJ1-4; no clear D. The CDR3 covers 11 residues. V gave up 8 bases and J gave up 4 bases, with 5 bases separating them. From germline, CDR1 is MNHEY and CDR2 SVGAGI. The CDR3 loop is CASGHNEKLFF. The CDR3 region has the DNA TGTGCCAGCGGCCATAATGAAAAACTGTTTTTT.

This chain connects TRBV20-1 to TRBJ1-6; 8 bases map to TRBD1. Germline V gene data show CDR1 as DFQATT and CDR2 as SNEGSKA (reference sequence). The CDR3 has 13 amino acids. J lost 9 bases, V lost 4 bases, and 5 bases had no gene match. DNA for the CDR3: TGCAGTGCTAAGACAGGGGAGGGTTCACCCCTCCACTTT. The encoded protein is CSAKTGEGSPLHF.

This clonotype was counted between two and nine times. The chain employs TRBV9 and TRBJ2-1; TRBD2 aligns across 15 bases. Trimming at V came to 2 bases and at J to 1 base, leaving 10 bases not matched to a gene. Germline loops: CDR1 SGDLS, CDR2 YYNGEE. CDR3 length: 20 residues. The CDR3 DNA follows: TGTGCCAGCAGCGTCCCCCCGGGACTAGCGGGGGGAATTTCCTACAATGAGCAGTTCTTC. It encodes CASSVPPGLAGGISYNEQFF.

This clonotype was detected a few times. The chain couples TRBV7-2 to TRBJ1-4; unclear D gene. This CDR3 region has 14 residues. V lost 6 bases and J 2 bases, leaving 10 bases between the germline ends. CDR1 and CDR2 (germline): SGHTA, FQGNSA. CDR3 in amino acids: CASSLRLTNEKLFF. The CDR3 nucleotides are TGTGCCAGCAGTTTAAGGTTGACTAATGAAAAACTGTTTTTT.

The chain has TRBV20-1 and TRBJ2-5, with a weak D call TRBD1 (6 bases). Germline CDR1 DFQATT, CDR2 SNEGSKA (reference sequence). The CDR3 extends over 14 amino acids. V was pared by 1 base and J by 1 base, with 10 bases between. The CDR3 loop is CSARVQGPQETQYF. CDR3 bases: TGCAGTGCTAGAGTACAGGGCCCCCAAGAGACCCAGTACTTC.

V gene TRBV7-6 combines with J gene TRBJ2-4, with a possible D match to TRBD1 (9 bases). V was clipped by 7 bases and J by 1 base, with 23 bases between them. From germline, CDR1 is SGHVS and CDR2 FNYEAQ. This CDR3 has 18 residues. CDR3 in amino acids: CASKKDRGSGDAKNIQYF. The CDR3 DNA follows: TGTGCCAGCAAGAAGGACAGGGGTAGCGGGGATGCCAAAAACATTCAGTACTTC.

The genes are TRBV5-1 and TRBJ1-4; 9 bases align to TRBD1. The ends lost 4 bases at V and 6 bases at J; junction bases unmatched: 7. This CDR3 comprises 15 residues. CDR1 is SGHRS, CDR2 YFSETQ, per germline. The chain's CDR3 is CASSPGDRVYEKLFF. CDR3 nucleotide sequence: TGCGCCAGCAGCCCTGGGGACAGGGTATATGAAAAACTGTTTTTT.

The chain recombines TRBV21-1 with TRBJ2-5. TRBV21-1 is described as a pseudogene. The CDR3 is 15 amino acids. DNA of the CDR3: TGTGCCAGCAAAACCAGGTTCTTGTACCAAGAGACCCAGTACTTC. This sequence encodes CASKTRFLYQETQYF.

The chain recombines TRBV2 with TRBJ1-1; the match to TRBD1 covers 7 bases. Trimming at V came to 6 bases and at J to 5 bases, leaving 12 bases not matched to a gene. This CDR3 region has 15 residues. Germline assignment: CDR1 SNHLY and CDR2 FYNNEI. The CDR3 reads CASSGDEGARTEAFF. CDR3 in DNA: TGTGCCAGCAGCGGCGACGAGGGGGCGAGAACTGAAGCTTTCTTT.

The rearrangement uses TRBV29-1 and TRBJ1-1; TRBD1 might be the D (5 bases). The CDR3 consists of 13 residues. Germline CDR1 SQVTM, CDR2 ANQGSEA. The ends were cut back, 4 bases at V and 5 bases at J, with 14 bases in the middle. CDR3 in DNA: TGCAGCGTTGGATCGAAGGGGAGGACTGAAGCTTTCTTT. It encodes CSVGSKGRTEAFF.

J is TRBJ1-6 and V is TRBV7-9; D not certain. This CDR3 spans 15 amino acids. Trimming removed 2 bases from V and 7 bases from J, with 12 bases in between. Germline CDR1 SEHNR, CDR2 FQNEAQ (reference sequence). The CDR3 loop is CASSLSGGSNSPLHF. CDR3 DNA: TGTGCCAGCAGCTTATCGGGCGGCTCGAATTCACCCCTCCACTTT.

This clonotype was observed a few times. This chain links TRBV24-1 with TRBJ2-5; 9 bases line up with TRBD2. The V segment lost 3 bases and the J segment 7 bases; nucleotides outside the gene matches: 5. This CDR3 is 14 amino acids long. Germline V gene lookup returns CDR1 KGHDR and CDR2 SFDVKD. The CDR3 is CATSDPTSGGTQYF. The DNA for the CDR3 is TGTGCCACCAGTGATCCGACTAGCGGCGGGACCCAGTACTTC.

The CDR3 region is CASSFTGESGGYTF. DNA of the CDR3: TGTGCCAGCAGTTTTACAGGGGAGTCCGGTGGCTACACCTTC. The V gene is TRBV27, the J gene TRBJ1-2, with 7 bases matching TRBD1. Germline CDR1 MNHEY, CDR2 SMNVEV (reference sequence). V trimming: 3 bases; J trimming: 7 bases; junction bases outside the gene matches: 8. CDR3 length: 14 amino acids.